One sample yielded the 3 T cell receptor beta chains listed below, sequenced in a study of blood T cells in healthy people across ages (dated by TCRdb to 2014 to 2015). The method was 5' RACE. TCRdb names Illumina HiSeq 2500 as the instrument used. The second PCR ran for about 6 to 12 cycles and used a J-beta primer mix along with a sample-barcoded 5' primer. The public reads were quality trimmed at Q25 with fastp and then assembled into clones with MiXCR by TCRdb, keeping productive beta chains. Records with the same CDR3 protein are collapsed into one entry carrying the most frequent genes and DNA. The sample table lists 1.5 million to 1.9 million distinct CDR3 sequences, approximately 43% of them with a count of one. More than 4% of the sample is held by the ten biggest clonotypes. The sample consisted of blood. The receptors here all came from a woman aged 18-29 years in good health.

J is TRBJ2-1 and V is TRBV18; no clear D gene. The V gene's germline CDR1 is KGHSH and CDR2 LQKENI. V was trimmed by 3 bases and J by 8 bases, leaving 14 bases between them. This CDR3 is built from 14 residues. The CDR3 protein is CASSPAQGLYEQFF. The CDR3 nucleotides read TGTGCCAGCTCACCGGCTCAAGGGTTGTATGAGCAGTTCTTC.

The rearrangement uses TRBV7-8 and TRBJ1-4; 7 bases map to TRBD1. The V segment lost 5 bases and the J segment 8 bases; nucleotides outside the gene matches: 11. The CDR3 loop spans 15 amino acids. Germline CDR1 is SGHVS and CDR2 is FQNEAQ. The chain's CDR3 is CASSLPRGLREKLFF. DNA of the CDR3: TGTGCCAGCAGCCTGCCCAGGGGGTTGAGGGAAAAACTGTTTTTT.

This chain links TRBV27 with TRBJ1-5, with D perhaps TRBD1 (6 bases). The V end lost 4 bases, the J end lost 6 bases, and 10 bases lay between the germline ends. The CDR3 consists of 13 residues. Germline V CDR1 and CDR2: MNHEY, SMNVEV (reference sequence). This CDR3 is CASSSYRAQPQHF. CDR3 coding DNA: TGTGCCAGCAGTTCCTACAGGGCTCAGCCCCAGCATTTT.